The 24 T cell receptor beta chains below were found in one sample sequenced in a study of cytomegalovirus exposure and HLA in healthy donors. The PCR employed 60 Vbeta primers together with 13 Jbeta primers. This table comes from immunoSEQ multiplex PCR, and its TCRdb copy is limited to in-frame clones, with some not included. The sample lists approximately 75,000 clones, 66% seen once, with 20% to 25% in the top ten. The specimen sequenced was PBMCs. These receptors all stem from a man aged 40-55 years in good health and CMV-seropositive.

CDR3 sequence reads: CASSDPGSSGANVLTF. DNA for the CDR3: TGTGCCAGCAGCGACCCGGGGAGCTCTGGGGCCAACGTCCTGACTTTC. The chain has TRBV9 and TRBJ2-6, with a tentative D call TRBD2 (5 bases). Deletions cut 3 bases from V and 0 bases from J, with 10 bases between. Per germline, CDR1 SGDLS and CDR2 YYNGEE. The CDR3 sequence is 16 residues long.

The chain has TRBV5-4 and TRBJ1-1; D is unclear. CDR3 length: 15 residues. Germline values: CDR1 SGHNT, CDR2 YYREEE (reference sequence). Trimming cost V 4 bases and J 0 bases, with 13 bases left between them. CDR3 region: CASSPEPVMNTEAFF. The CDR3 DNA reads TGTGCCAGCAGCCCTGAGCCGGTAATGAACACTGAAGCTTTCTTT.

This rearrangement joins TRBV28 to TRBJ2-7; 7 bases match TRBD1. Germline V gene lookup returns CDR1 MDHEN and CDR2 SYDVKM. The CDR3 totals 15 residues. Trimming at V came to 2 bases and at J to 0 bases, leaving 4 bases not matched to a gene. The CDR3 loop reads CASSLGGTVSYEQYF. The CDR3 DNA is TGTGCCAGCAGTTTAGGTGGGACAGTCTCCTACGAGCAGTACTTC.

The table lists this clone with a count of one. This chain uses TRBV9 with TRBJ2-3; TRBD2 might be the D (5 bases). There are 15 residues in the CDR3. V shed 0 bases and J shed 5 bases, with 13 bases lying between them. The germline gives CDR1 SGDLS, CDR2 YYNGEE. CDR3 residues: CASSVAPGVGDTQYF. In DNA, the CDR3 is TGTGCCAGCAGCGTAGCGCCCGGGGTTGGAGATACGCAGTATTTT.

The chain employs TRBV18 and TRBJ2-6, with a tentative D call TRBD2 (6 bases). With 0 bases removed from V and 0 bases from J, the gap between germline ends came to 9 bases. The CDR3 length is 17 residues. Germline V lookup: CDR1 KGHSH, CDR2 LQKENI. The chain's CDR3 is CASSPPVGGSGANVLTF. The CDR3, as DNA: TGTGCCAGCTCACCACCGGTGGGGGGCTCTGGGGCCAACGTCCTGACTTTC.

The genes are TRBV27 and TRBJ2-5, with D hard to call. This CDR3 is 15 amino acids long. Germline loops: CDR1 MNHEY, CDR2 SMNVEV (reference sequence). Trimming took off 6 bases at V and 4 bases at J, with 18 bases between the two ends. The chain's CDR3 is CASSPILSVRETQYF. CDR3 sequence (DNA): TGTGCCAGCAGCCCCATCCTCAGTGTCCGAGAGACCCAGTACTTC.

This sequence joins TRBV28 and TRBJ1-1; D not certain. Trimming took off 10 bases at V and 3 bases at J, with 12 bases between the two ends. The CDR3 is 12 residues long. Germline assignment: CDR1 MDHEN and CDR2 SYDVKM. The CDR3 DNA sequence: TGTGCCACCTCTAATTCGGACACTGAAGCTTTCTTT. Translating gives CATSNSDTEAFF.

This chain joins TRBV28 and TRBJ1-1; 7 bases align to TRBD1. CDR1 MDHEN and CDR2 SYDVKM come from the germline V gene. V was pared by 6 bases and J by 6 bases, with 7 bases of the junction left unmatched. The CDR3 consists of 13 residues. The CDR3 bases are TGTGCCAGCAGCTTGTTACAGGGGCCTGAAGCTTTCTTT. Protein sequence: CASSLLQGPEAFF.

The chain joins TRBV27 to TRBJ2-5; TRBD1 agrees at 9 bases. The J call may be faulty, since TRBJ2-7 better matches the DNA end. CDR3 length: 22 amino acids. Germline values: CDR1 MNHEY, CDR2 SMNVEV (reference sequence). DNA for the CDR3: TGTGCCAGCAGTTCTCACTACCGGTTGACAGGGGGTACCTTGTTGCAGGTCTACGAGCAGTACTTC. Residues: CASSSHYRLTGGTLLQVYEQYF.

This chain links TRBV6-5 with TRBJ1-2; tentative D call: TRBD1 (5 bases). Germline CDR1 and CDR2: MNHEY and SVGAGI. V lost 6 bases and J lost 8, with 19 bases in between. This CDR3 is built from 14 residues. The CDR3 DNA reads TGTGCCAGCAGCTCCCCGGGGGATTGGGGAGGCTACACCTTC. This sequence encodes CASSSPGDWGGYTF.

The chain combines TRBV5-4 with TRBJ2-3; D is perhaps TRBD1 (5 bases). Between the trimmed V and J ends, which lost 4 bases and 6 bases, there was a span of 12 bases. This CDR3 has 13 residues. Germline V gene lookup returns CDR1 SGHNT and CDR2 YYREEE (reference sequence). CDR3 DNA: TGTGCCAGCAGCCCCCGCAGGGATGATACGCAGTATTTT. Protein: CASSPRRDDTQYF.

The V gene is TRBV30, the J gene TRBJ1-5, with D unclear. V lost 0 bases and J 0 bases, leaving 9 bases between the germline ends. Germline CDR1 and CDR2: GTSNPN and SVGIG (reference sequence). This CDR3 has 15 amino acids. The chain's CDR3 is CAWSVSSYSNQPQHF. CDR3 coding DNA: TGTGCCTGGAGTGTCAGTTCTTATAGCAATCAGCCCCAGCATTTT.

The chain links TRBV5-1 to TRBJ2-3; the match to TRBD2 covers 9 bases. The CDR3 loop spans 16 amino acids. Losses at the gene ends were 0 bases for V and 6 bases for J; bases not matched to a gene: 8. Germline V CDR1 and CDR2: SGHRS, YFSETQ. CDR3 bases: TGCGCCAGCAGCTTGGCCTCGGCGGGGGGGCCGGATACGCAGTATTTT. Encoded protein: CASSLASAGGPDTQYF.

This chain connects TRBV7-9 to TRBJ1-5; no reliable D call. Trimming cost V 1 base and J 5 bases, with 6 bases left between them. CDR3 size: 13 residues. From germline, CDR1 is SEHNR and CDR2 FQNEAQ (reference sequence). The CDR3 reads CASSLGQDQPQHF. As DNA, the CDR3 is TGTGCCAGCAGCTTAGGACAAGATCAGCCCCAGCATTTT.

This clone was found a few times. DNA of the CDR3: TGCGCCAGCAGGATCCGGGACAGGGCTCCCACTGAAGCTTTCTTT. It codes for CASRIRDRAPTEAFF. The V call is TRBV4-1, the J call TRBJ1-1; 9 positions match TRBD1. In germline, CDR1 is MGHRA, CDR2 YSYEKL. The length of the CDR3 is 15 residues. With V trimmed by 6 bases and J by 4 bases, 9 bases remained unmatched.

The V and J genes are TRBV14 and TRBJ2-5; possible D gene TRBD2, 6 bases. V gave up 3 bases and J gave up 1 base, with 21 bases separating them. From germline, CDR1 is SGHDN and CDR2 FVKESK. The CDR3 is made up of 18 amino acids. The CDR3 DNA sequence: TGTGCCAGCAGCCACCTTGGTTCGGGCGGGAAGCTCCAAGAGACCCAGTACTTC. Translated, it gives CASSHLGSGGKLQETQYF.

This clone was seen a handful of times. The chain couples TRBV19 to TRBJ1-1; D is possibly TRBD1 (5 bases). The CDR3 consists of 13 residues. The V gene's germline CDR1 is LNHDA and CDR2 SQIVND (reference sequence). Between the trimmed V and J ends, which lost 7 bases and 1 base, there was a span of 10 bases. CDR3 sequence reads: CASIATANTEAFF. CDR3 coding DNA: TGTGCCAGTATTGCGACAGCGAACACTGAAGCTTTCTTT.

This clone was picked up a small number of times. The chain links TRBV19 to TRBJ2-4, with TRBD2 matching over 7 bases. V lost 8 bases to trimming and J lost 7 bases; unmatched junction nucleotides: 2. Germline assignment: CDR1 LNHDA and CDR2 SQIVND (reference sequence). The CDR3 is 11 residues long. CDR3 residues: CASGRENIQYF. CDR3 sequence (DNA): TGTGCCAGTGGGAGGGAGAACATTCAGTACTTC. Full variable domain (outside the CDR3, taken from reference TRBV19 and TRBJ2-4): DGGITQSPKYLFRKEGQNVTLSCEQNLNHDAMYWYRQDPGQGLRLIYYSQIVNDFQKGDIAEGYSVSREKKESFPLTVTSAQKNPTAFYLCASGRENIQYFGAGTRLSVL.

The chain carries TRBV25-1 and TRBJ1-2; 10 bases match TRBD1. V was clipped by 3 bases and J by 5 bases; unmatched bases: 12. The CDR3 is 17 residues long. CDR1 is MGHDK, CDR2 SYGVNS, per germline. CDR3 DNA sequence: TGTGCCAGCAGTGATGGGGGCCGTAGGACAGGGGGTTATGGCTACACCTTC. Its translation: CASSDGGRRTGGYGYTF.

There are a few counts of this clone. This sequence joins TRBV28 and TRBJ2-5; 10 bases align to TRBD2. This CDR3 comprises 15 residues. Trimming cost V 6 bases and J 4 bases; bases outside gene matches: 8. Germline CDR1 and CDR2: MDHEN and SYDVKM. The CDR3 sequence: CASRFQSGGGETQYF. The CDR3 nucleotides are TGTGCCAGCAGATTCCAAAGCGGGGGGGGAGAGACCCAGTACTTC.

The chain is built from TRBV5-1 and TRBJ2-5, with 11 bases aligning to TRBD2. V shed 4 bases and J 3 bases; nucleotides not matched to a gene: 5. This CDR3 region has 15 residues. Germline V gene data show CDR1 as SGHRS and CDR2 as YFSETQ. CDR3 region: CASSVTSGGEETQYF. CDR3 DNA: TGCGCCAGCAGCGTTACTAGCGGGGGAGAAGAGACCCAGTACTTC.

This chain's CDR3 is CASSLVGGALADTQYF. CDR3 coding DNA: TGCGCCAGCAGCTTGGTTGGGGGGGCTTTAGCAGATACGCAGTATTTT. The V call is TRBV5-1, the J call TRBJ2-3; weak D call: TRBD2 (7 bases). With 0 bases removed from V and 4 bases from J, the gap between germline ends came to 15 bases. CDR1 is SGHRS, CDR2 YFSETQ, per germline. This CDR3 is built from 16 residues.

V and J are TRBV28 and TRBJ2-3, with D perhaps matching TRBD2 (6 bases). This CDR3 contains 14 residues. The germline V gene has CDR1 MDHEN and CDR2 SYDVKM. Trimming took 5 bases from V and 4 from J, leaving 13 bases between them. The CDR3 region is CASSTPGGADTQYF. Written as DNA, the CDR3 is TGTGCCAGCAGTACCCCCGGGGGTGCAGATACGCAGTATTTT.

The chain couples TRBV29-1 to TRBJ1-2, with D possibly TRBD1 on 5 matching bases. Trimming removed 3 bases from V and 11 bases from J, with 16 bases in between. The CDR3 consists of 12 residues. The germline gives CDR1 SQVTM, CDR2 ANQGSEA. The CDR3 DNA follows: TGCAGCGTTGATGAAGGGGCAGGGACTTACACCTTC. This translates into CSVDEGAGTYTF.